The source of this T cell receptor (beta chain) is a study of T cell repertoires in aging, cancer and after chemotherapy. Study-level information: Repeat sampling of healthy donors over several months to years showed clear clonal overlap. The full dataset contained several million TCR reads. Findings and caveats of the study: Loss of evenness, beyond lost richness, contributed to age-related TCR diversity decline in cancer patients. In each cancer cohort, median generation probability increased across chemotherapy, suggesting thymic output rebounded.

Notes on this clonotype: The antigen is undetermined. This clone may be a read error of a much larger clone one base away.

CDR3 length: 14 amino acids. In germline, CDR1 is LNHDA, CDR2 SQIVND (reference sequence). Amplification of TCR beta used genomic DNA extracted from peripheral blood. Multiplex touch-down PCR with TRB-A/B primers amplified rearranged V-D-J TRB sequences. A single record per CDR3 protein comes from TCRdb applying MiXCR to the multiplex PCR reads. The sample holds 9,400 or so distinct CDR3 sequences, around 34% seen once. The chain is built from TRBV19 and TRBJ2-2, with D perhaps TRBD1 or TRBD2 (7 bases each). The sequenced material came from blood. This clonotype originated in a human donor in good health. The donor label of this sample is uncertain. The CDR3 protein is CASKQGGSTGELCF. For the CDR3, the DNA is TGTGCCAGTAAGCAGGGGGGGAGCACCGGGGAGCTGTGTTTT. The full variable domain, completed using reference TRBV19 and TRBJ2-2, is DGGITQSPKYLFRKEGQNVTLSCEQNLNHDAMYWYRQDPGQGLRLIYYSQIVNDFQKGDIAEGYSVSREKKESFPLTVTSAQKNPTAFYLCASKQGGSTGELCFGEGSRLTVL.